This note documents a single TCR beta chain sequence. Its cognate antigen is unknown. The source of the sample is a study of cytomegalovirus exposure and HLA in healthy donors. The overall study: Out of roughly 200 million T cells, an earlier analysis found around 110 million unique TCR beta sequences in total. Overall study results and limits: Follow-up analysis seemed to connect common viral pathogens with several of the most significant clusters identified. Per a prior analysis, the majority of TCR beta V segments were productive roughly 90% or roughly 30% of the time. As confirmed in vitro, a few CMV-associated chains were specific for CMV antigens.

The PCR was carried out with 60 Vbeta primers and 13 Jbeta primers. The method was immunoSEQ multiplex PCR; TCRdb's version includes in-frame clones alone and lacks a portion of them. This repertoire shows about 130,000 clones, roughly 75% found once; its top ten account for approximately 10%. This CDR3 region has 19 residues. Losses at the gene ends were 5 bases for V and 0 bases for J; bases not matched to a gene: 13. Germline V CDR1 and CDR2: LGHNA, YNFKEQ. This chain uses TRBV4-2 with TRBJ2-6; TRBD1 agrees at 7 bases. This receptor was obtained from a young man in good health and CMV-seropositive. Source material: PBMCs. CDR3 nucleotides: TGTGCCAGCAGCTCAACCACTTCAGGACAGGCCTCTGGGGCCAACGTCCTGACTTTC. As protein: CASSSTTSGQASGANVLTF.